This TCR beta chain was found in a study of identical twins. Each CDR3 protein gets one entry after TCRdb re-called the 5' RACE reads with MiXCR. The sample holds over 550,000 distinct CDR3 sequences, 7% to 7.5% seen once. Germline V gene lookup returns CDR1 MNHEY and CDR2 SMNVEV (reference sequence). This CDR3 has 12 amino acids. The ends were cut back, 3 bases at V and 6 bases at J, with 6 bases in the middle. This clonotype was counted ten times or more. The sample also formed part of further work on yellow fever vaccine responses in identical twins.

This receptor was obtained from a woman aged 18 to 35 in good health. This chain connects TRBV27 to TRBJ1-5; D remains unclear. The sequenced sample was PBMCs. CDR3 sequence: CASSLLGQPQHF. The DNA of the CDR3 is TGTGCCAGCAGTTTGTTGGGTCAGCCCCAGCATTTT.